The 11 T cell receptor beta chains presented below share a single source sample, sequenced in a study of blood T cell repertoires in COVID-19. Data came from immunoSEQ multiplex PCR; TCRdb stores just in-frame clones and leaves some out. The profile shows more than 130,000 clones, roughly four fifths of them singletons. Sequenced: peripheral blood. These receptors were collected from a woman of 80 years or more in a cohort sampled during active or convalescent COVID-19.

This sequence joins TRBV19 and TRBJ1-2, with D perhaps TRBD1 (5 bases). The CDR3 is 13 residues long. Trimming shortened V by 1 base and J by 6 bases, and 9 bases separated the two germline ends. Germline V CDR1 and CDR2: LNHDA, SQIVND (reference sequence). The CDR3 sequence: CASSIAGYNGYTF. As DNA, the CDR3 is TGTGCCAGTAGTATAGCAGGGTACAATGGCTACACCTTC. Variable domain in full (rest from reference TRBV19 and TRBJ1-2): DGGITQSPKYLFRKEGQNVTLSCEQNLNHDAMYWYRQDPGQGLRLIYYSQIVNDFQKGDIAEGYSVSREKKESFPLTVTSAQKNPTAFYLCASSIAGYNGYTFGSGTRLTVV.

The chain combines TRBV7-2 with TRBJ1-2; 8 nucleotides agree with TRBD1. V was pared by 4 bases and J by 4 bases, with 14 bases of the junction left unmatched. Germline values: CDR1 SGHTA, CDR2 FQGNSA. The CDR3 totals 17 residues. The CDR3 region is CASSSSIMAGGLYGYTF. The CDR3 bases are TGTGCCAGCAGCTCGTCAATCATGGCAGGGGGCCTCTATGGCTACACCTTC. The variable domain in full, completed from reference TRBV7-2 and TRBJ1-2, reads GAGVSQSPSNKVTEKGKDVELRCDPISGHTALYWYRQSLGQGLEFLIYFQGNSAPDKSGLPSDRFSAERTGGSVSTLTIQRTQQEDSAVYLCASSSSIMAGGLYGYTFGSGTRLTVV.

The CDR3 is CASSYSGTSGLSSYNEQFF. As DNA, the CDR3 is TGCGCCAGCAGCTACTCCGGGACTAGCGGGCTCAGCTCCTACAATGAGCAGTTCTTC. The V gene is TRBV5-1, the J gene TRBJ2-1; 12 positions match TRBD2. The CDR3 extends over 19 amino acids. The V segment lost 3 bases and the J segment 0 bases; nucleotides outside the gene matches: 10. CDR1 is SGHRS and CDR2 is YFSETQ in the germline V gene.

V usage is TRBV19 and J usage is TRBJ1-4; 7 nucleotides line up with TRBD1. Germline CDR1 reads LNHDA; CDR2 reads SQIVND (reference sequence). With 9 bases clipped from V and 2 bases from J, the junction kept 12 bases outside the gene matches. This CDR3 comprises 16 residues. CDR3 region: CASATGRRLTNEKLFF. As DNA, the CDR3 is TGTGCCAGCGCGACAGGGCGGAGGTTGACTAATGAAAAACTGTTTTTT.

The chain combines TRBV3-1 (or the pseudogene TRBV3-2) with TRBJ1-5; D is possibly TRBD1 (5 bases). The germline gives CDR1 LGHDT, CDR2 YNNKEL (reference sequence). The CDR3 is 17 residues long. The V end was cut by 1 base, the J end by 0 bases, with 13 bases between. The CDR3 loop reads CASSQGRGGISNQPQHF. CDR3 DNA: TGTGCCAGCAGCCAAGGCCGGGGGGGTATTAGCAATCAGCCCCAGCATTTT.

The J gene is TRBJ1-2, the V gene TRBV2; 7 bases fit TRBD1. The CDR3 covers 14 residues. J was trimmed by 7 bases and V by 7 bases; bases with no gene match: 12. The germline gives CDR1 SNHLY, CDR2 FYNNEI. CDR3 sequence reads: CASKQNGQEVGYTF. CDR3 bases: TGTGCCAGCAAACAAAACGGACAGGAGGTTGGCTACACCTTC.

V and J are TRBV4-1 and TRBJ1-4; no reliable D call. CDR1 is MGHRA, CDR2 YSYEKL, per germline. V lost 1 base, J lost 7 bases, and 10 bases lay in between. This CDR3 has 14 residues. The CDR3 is CASSQVRFGEKLFF. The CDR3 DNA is TGCGCCAGCAGCCAAGTACGGTTTGGTGAAAAACTGTTTTTT.

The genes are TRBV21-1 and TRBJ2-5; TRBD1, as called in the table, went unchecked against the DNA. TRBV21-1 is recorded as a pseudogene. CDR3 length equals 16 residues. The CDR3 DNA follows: TGTGCCAGCAGCAAAGAAGGGGGCCCCTACCAAGAGACCCAGTACTTC. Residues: CASSKEGGPYQETQYF.

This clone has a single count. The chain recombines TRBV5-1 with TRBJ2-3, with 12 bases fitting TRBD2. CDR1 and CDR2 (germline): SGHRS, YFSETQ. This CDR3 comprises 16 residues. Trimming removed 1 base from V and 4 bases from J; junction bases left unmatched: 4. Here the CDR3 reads CASSLRLAGEADTQYF. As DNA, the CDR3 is TGCGCCAGCAGCTTGAGACTAGCGGGGGAGGCAGATACGCAGTATTTT.

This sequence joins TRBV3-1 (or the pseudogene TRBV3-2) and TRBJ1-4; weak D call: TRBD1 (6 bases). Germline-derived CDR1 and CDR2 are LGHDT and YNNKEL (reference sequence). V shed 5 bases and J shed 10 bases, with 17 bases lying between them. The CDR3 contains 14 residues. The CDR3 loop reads CASSNRDRGGKLFF. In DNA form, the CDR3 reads TGTGCCAGCAGCAACCGGGACCGAGGGGGAAAACTGTTTTTT.

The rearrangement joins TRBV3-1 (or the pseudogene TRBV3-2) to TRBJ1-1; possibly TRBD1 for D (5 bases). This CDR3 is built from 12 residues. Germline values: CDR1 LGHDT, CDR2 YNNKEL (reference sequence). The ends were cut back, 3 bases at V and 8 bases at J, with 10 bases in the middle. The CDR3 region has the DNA TGTGCCAGCAGCCATAAAGGGGCGGAAGCTTTCTTT. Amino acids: CASSHKGAEAFF.